The 6 T cell receptor beta chains presented below share a single source sample, sequenced in a study of blood T cell repertoires in COVID-19. TCRdb keeps only in-frame clones here, not all; method: immunoSEQ multiplex PCR. Seen here are 250,000 to 400,000 clones, 88% observed once, and the top ten hold 1.5% to 2%. Material: peripheral blood. These receptors originate from a woman aged 25 to 39 with COVID-19, enrolled during active disease.

J is TRBJ2-5 and V is TRBV5-4, with 8 bases that match TRBD1. The J segment lost 3 bases and the V segment lost 4 bases, leaving 8 bases of the junction unmatched. Germline values: CDR1 SGHNT, CDR2 YYREEE (reference sequence). The CDR3 is made up of 15 amino acids. The CDR3 region is CASSTVGTGEETQYF. CDR3 DNA: TGTGCCAGCAGCACCGTGGGGACAGGAGAAGAGACCCAGTACTTC.

V and J are TRBV7-9 and TRBJ2-5; the D gene is possibly TRBD2 (6 bases). CDR1 and CDR2 (germline): SEHNR, FQNEAQ (reference sequence). Trimming removed 6 bases at V and 4 bases at J, with 9 bases between. This CDR3 has 12 amino acids. CDR3 region: CASRYGGETQYF. DNA of the CDR3: TGTGCCAGCAGGTACGGGGGAGAGACCCAGTACTTC.

The rearrangement joins TRBV19 to TRBJ1-4; a weak D match, TRBD1 (5 bases). Germline V gene data show CDR1 as LNHDA and CDR2 as SQIVND (reference sequence). The V and J ends lost 3 bases and 8 bases respectively, with 13 bases between them. The CDR3 has 14 amino acids. For the CDR3, the DNA is TGTGCCAGTAGTATTCTAGGGGCCGGGGAAAAACTGTTTTTT. Protein sequence: CASSILGAGEKLFF.

V usage is TRBV7-3 and J usage is TRBJ2-3, with 14 bases aligning to TRBD2. Trimming took 4 bases from V and 3 from J; bases not matched to a gene: 3. This CDR3 contains 16 residues. Germline-derived CDR1 and CDR2 are SGHTA and FQGTGA. As DNA, the CDR3 is TGTGCCAGCAGCTACGGGACTAGCGGGGGAACAGATACGCAGTATTTT. It codes for CASSYGTSGGTDTQYF.

The gene calls are TRBV2 and TRBJ1-1, with D possibly matching TRBD1 (6 bases). The V end lost 3 bases, the J end lost 4 bases, and 9 bases lay between the germline ends. Looked up from germline, CDR1 is SNHLY and CDR2 is FYNNEI. The CDR3 spans 13 residues. This chain's CDR3 is CASSDQGLTEAFF. CDR3 bases: TGTGCCAGCAGTGATCAGGGGCTCACTGAAGCTTTCTTT.

The genes are TRBV3-1 (or the pseudogene TRBV3-2) and TRBJ2-7, with TRBD2 identical over 9 bases. The CDR3 is 16 amino acids. The V and J ends lost 2 bases and 0 bases, in that order; junction bases with no gene match: 5. Per the germline V gene, CDR1 is LGHDT and CDR2 is YNNKEL (reference sequence). The CDR3 loop reads CASSQHLREGSYEQYF. The CDR3 DNA is TGTGCCAGCAGCCAACATCTGCGGGAGGGCTCCTACGAGCAGTACTTC.